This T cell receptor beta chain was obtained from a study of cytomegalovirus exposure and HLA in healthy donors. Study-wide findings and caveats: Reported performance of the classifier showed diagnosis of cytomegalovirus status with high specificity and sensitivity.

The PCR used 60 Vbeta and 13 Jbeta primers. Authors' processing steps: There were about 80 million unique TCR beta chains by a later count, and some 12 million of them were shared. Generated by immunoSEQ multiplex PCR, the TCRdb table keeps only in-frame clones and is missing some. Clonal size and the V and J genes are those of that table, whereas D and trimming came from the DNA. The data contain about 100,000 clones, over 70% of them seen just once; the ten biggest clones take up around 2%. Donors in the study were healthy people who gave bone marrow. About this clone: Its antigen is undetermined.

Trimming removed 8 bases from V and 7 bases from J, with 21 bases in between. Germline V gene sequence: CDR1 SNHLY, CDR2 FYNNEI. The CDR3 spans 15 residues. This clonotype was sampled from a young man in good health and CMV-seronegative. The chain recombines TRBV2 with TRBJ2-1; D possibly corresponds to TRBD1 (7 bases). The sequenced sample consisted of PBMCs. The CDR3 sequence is CASGTGAGGYNEQFF. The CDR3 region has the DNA TGTGCCAGCGGGACGGGGGCAGGGGGGTATAATGAGCAGTTCTTC.